This T cell receptor (beta chain) is from a study of T cell responses to AZD1222 COVID-19 vaccine. V lost 5 bases to trimming and J lost 4 bases; unmatched junction nucleotides: 7. Germline CDR1 and CDR2: MGHRA and YSYEKL. The CDR3 length is 14 residues. The assay was immunoSEQ multiplex PCR, and TCRdb's table has in-frame clones only and misses some. The data hold over 150,000 clones, with 88% observed a single time. V and J are TRBV4-1 and TRBJ1-1; 7 bases are shared with TRBD1. The sample here was peripheral blood, taken on day 0 of AZD1222 vaccination. The clonotype was recovered from an adult in good health. CDR3 in amino acids: CASSARDSVTEAFF. The CDR3, as DNA: TGCGCCAGCAGCGCTCGGGACAGTGTCACTGAAGCTTTCTTT.